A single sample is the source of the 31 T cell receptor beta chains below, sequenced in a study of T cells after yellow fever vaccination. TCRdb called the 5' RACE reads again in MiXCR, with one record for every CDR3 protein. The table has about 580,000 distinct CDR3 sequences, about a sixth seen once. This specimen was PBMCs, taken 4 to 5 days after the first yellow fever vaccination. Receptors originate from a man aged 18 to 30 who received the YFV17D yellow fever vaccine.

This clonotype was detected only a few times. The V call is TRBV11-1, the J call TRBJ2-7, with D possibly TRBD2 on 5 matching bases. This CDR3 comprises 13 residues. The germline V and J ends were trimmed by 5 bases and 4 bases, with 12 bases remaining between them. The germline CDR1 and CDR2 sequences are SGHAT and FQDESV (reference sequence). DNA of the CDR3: TGTGCCAGCAGCGCCCAAACGGGGTACGAGCAGTACTTC. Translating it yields CASSAQTGYEQYF.

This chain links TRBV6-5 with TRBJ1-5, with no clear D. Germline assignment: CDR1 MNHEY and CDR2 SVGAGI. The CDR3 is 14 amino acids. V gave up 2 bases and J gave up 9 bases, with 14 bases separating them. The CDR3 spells CASSYGFKGGPQHF. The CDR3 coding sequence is TGTGCCAGCAGTTACGGATTTAAGGGTGGGCCCCAGCATTTT.

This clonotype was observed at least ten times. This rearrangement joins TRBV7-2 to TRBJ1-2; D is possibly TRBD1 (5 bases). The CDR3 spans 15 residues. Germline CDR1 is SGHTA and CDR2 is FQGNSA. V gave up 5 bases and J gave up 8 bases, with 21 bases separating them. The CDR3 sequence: CASSPGDRFGRGYTF. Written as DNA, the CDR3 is TGTGCCAGCAGCCCCGGAGACAGATTCGGGAGAGGCTACACCTTC.

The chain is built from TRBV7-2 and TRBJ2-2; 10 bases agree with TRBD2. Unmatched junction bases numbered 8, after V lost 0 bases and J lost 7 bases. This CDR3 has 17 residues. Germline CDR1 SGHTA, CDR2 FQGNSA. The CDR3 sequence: CASSLASGGVRIGELFF. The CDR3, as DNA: TGTGCCAGCAGCTTAGCGAGCGGGGGGGTTCGAATCGGGGAGCTGTTTTTT.

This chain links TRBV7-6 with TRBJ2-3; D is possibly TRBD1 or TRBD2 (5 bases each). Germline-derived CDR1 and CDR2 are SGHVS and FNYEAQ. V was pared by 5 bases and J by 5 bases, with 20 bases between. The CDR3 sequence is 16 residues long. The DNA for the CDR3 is TGTGCCAGCAGCCACAGGAGCGGACCCAGGATAGATACGCAGTATTTT. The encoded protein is CASSHRSGPRIDTQYF.

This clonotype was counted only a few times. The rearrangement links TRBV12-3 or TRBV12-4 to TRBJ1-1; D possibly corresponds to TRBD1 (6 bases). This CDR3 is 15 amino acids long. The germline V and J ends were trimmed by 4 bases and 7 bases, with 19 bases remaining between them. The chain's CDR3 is CASSYLSGGGIEAFF. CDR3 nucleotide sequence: TGTGCCAGCAGTTACCTTTCGGGGGGCGGAATTGAAGCTTTCTTT.

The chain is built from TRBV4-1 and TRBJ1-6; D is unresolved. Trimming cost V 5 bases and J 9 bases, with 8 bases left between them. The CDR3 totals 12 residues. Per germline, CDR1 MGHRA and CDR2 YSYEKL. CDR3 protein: CASSSMGSPLHF. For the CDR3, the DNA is TGCGCCAGCAGCAGCATGGGTTCACCCCTCCACTTT.

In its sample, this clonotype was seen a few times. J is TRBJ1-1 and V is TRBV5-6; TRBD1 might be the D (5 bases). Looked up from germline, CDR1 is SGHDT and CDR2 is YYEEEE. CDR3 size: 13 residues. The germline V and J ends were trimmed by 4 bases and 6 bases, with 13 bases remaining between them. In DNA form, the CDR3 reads TGTGCCAGCAGCCCCACGGGGGTTCCTGAAGCTTTCTTT. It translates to CASSPTGVPEAFF.

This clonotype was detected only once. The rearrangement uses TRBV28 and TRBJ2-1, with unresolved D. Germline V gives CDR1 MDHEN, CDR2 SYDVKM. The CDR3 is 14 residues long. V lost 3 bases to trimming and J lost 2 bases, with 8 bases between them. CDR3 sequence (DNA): TGTGCCAGCAGTTTGGCCGTGCCCTACAATGAGCAGTTCTTC. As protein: CASSLAVPYNEQFF. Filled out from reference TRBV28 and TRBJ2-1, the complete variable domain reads DVKVTQSSRYLVKRTGEKVFLECVQDMDHENMFWYRQDPGLGLRLIYFSYDVKMKEKGDIPEGYSVSREKKERFSLILESASTNQTSMYLCASSLAVPYNEQFFGPGTRLTVL.

The CDR3 coding sequence is TGTGCCAGCAGTTTCTTGGCAGGGAATAGCAATCAGCCCCAGCATTTT. It codes for CASSFLAGNSNQPQHF. V and J are TRBV28 and TRBJ1-5; possible D gene TRBD1, 5 bases. CDR3 size: 16 residues. The germline V gene encodes CDR1 MDHEN and CDR2 SYDVKM. V was pared by 3 bases and J by 0 bases, with 12 bases between.

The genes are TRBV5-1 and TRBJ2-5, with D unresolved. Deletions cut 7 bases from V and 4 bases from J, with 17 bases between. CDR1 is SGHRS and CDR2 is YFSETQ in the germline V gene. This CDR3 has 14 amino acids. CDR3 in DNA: TGCGCCAGCTGCCTAACGGCGGACCCAGAGACCCAGTACTTC. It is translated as CASCLTADPETQYF. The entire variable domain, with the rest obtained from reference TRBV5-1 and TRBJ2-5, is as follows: KAGVTQTPRYLIKTRGQQVTLSCSPISGHRSVSWYQQTPGQGLQFLFEYFSETQRNKGNFPGRFSGRQFSNSRSEMNVSTLELGDSALYLCASCLTADPETQYFGPGTRLLVL.

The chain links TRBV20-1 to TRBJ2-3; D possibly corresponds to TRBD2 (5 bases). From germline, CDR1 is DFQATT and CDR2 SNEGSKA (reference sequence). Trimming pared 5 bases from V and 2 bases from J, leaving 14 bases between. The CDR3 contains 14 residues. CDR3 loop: CSAEETKSTDTQYF. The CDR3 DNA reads TGCAGTGCTGAAGAGACTAAGTCCACAGATACGCAGTATTTT.

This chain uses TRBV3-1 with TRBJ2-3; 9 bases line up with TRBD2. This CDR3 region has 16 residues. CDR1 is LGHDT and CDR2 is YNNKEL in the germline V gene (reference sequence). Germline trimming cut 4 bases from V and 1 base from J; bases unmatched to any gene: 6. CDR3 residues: CASSPFRTSGTDTQYF. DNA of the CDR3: TGTGCCAGCAGCCCTTTCAGGACTAGCGGCACAGATACGCAGTATTTT.

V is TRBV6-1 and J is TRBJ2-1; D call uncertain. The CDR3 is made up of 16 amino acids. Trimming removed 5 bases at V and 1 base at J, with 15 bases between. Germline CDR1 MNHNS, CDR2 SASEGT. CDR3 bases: TGTGCCAGCAGTCTGGGTTTCCAGCTATCCTACAATGAGCAGTTCTTC. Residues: CASSLGFQLSYNEQFF.

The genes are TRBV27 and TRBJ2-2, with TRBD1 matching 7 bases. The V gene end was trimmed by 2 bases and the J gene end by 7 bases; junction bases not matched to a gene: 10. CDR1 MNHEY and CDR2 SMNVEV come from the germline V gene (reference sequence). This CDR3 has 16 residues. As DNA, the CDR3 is TGTGCCAGCAGTTTAAGGGCAGGGGGTACTGTCGGGGAGCTGTTTTTT. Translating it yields CASSLRAGGTVGELFF.

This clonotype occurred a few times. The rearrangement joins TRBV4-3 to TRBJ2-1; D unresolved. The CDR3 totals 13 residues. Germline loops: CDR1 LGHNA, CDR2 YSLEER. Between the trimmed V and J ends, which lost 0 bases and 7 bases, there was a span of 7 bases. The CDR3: CASSQDLPNEQFF. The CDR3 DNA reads TGCGCCAGCAGCCAAGATCTCCCGAATGAGCAGTTCTTC.

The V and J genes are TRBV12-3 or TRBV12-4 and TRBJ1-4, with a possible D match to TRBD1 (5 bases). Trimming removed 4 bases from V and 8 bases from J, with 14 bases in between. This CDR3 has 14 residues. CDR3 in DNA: TGTGCCAGCAGTTCGGCCCAAGGGGAGGAAAAACTGTTTTTT. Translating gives CASSSAQGEEKLFF.

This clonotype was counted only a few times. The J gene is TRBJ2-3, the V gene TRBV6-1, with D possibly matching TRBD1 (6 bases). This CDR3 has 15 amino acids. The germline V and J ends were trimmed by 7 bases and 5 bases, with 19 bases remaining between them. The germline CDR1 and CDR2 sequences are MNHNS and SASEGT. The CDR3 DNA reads TGTGCCAGCATCCTGAGGCAGGGGCGGGTAGATACGCAGTATTTT. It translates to CASILRQGRVDTQYF.

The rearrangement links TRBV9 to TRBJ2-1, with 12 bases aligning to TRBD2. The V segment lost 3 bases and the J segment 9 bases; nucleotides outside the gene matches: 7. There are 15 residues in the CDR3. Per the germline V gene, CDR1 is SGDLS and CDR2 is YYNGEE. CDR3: CASSATSGGQGEQFF. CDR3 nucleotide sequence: TGTGCCAGCAGCGCCACTAGCGGGGGGCAGGGTGAGCAGTTCTTC. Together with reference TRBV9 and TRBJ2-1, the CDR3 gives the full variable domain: DSGVTQTPKHLITATGQRVTLRCSPRSGDLSVYWYQQSLDQGLQFLIQYYNGEERAKGNILERFSAQQFPDLHSELNLSSLELGDSALYFCASSATSGGQGEQFFGPGTRLTVL.

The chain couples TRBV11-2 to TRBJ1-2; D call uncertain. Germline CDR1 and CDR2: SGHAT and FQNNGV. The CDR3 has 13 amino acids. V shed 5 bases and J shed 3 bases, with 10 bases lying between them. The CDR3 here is CASSPDQDYGYTF. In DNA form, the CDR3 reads TGTGCCAGCAGCCCGGATCAGGACTATGGCTACACCTTC.

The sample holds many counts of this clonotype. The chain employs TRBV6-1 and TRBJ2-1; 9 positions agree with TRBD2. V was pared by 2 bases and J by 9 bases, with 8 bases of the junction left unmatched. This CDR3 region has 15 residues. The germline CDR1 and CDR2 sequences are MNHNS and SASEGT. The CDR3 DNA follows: TGTGCCAGCAGTGAACAGGCGGGGGGGCCGAGTGAGCAGTTCTTC. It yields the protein CASSEQAGGPSEQFF.

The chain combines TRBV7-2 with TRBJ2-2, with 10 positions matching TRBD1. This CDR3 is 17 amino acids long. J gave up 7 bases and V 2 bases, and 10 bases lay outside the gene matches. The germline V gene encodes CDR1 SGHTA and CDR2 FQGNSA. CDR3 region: CASSLTGQGHGSGELFF. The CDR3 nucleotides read TGTGCCAGCAGCTTAACGGGACAGGGGCATGGTAGCGGGGAGCTGTTTTTT.

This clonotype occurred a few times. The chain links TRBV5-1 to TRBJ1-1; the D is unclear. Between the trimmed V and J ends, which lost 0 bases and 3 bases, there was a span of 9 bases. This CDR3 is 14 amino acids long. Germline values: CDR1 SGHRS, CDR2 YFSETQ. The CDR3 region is CASSLGASHTEAFF. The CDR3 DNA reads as TGCGCCAGCAGCTTGGGAGCTTCTCACACTGAAGCTTTCTTT. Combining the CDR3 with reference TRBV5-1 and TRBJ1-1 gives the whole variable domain KAGVTQTPRYLIKTRGQQVTLSCSPISGHRSVSWYQQTPGQGLQFLFEYFSETQRNKGNFPGRFSGRQFSNSRSEMNVSTLELGDSALYLCASSLGASHTEAFFGQGTRLTVV.

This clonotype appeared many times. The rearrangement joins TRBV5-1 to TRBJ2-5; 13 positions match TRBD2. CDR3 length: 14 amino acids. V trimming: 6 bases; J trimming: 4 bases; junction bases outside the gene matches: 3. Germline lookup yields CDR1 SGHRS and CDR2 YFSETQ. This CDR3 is CASTGTSGAETQYF. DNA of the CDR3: TGCGCCAGCACGGGGACTAGCGGGGCAGAGACCCAGTACTTC.

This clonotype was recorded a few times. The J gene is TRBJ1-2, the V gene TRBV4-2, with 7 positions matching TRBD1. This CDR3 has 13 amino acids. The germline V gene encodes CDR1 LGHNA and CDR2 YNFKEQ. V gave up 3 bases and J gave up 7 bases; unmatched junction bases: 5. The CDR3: CASSHETGSGYTF. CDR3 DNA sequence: TGTGCCAGCAGCCACGAGACAGGGAGTGGCTACACCTTC.

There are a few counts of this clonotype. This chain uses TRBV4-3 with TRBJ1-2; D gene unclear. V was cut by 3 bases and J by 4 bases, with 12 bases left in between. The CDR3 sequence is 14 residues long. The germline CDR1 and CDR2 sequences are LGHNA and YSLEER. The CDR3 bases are TGCGCCAGCAGCCAGGCCTGGGAGGGCTATGGCTACACCTTC. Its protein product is CASSQAWEGYGYTF.

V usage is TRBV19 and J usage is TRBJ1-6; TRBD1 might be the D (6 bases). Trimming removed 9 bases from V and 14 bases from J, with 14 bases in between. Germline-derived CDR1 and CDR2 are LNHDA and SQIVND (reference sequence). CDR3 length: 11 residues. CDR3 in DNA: TGTGCCAGCCACAAGGGGGGCACCCTCCACTTT. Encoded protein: CASHKGGTLHF.

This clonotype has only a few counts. The CDR3, as DNA: TGTGCCAGTAGGGGGGACAGGGGACCACCCCTCCACTTT. Translated, it gives CASRGDRGPPLHF. This chain links TRBV19 with TRBJ1-6; 10 bases line up with TRBD1. CDR3 size: 13 residues. The V gene end was trimmed by 6 bases and the J gene end by 11 bases; junction bases not matched to a gene: 4. Germline loops: CDR1 LNHDA, CDR2 SQIVND (reference sequence).

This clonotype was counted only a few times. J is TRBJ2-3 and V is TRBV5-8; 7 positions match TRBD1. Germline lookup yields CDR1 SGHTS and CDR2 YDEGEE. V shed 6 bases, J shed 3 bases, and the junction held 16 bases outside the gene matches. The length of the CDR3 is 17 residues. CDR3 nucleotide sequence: TGTGCCAGCACGGCTAGGACAGGCTATACTACTACAGATACGCAGTATTTT. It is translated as CASTARTGYTTTDTQYF.

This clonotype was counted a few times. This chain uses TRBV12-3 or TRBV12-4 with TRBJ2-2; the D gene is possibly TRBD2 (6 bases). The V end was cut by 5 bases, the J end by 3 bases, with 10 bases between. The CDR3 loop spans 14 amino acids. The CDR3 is CASSGGFYTGELFF. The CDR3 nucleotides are TGTGCCAGCAGTGGGGGGTTTTACACCGGGGAGCTGTTTTTT.

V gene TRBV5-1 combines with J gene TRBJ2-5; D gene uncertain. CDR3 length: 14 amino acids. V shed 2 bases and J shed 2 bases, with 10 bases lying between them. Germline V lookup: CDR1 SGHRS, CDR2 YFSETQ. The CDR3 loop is CASSFQPDQETQYF. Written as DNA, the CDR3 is TGCGCCAGCAGCTTTCAGCCGGATCAAGAGACCCAGTACTTC.